These 23 T cell receptor beta chains were all obtained from the same sample, sequenced in a study of regulatory T cells in long-lasting Graves disease. This sample's time point: newly diagnosed GD, antithyroid drugs for less than 3 months. Making the TCR library involved RNA that had been extracted from PBMCs. Arm-PCR with iRepertoire HTBI primers amplified the CDR3 regions for these TCR beta libraries. TCRdb redid the calling of the multiplex PCR reads with MiXCR, one entry per CDR3 protein. The table lists 200,000 to 300,000 distinct CDR3 sequences, roughly a fifth of them singletons, with 11% to 15% in the top ten. The input for sequencing was peripheral blood mononuclear cells (PBMCs), taken at new diagnosis, from a patient treated with antithyroid drugs. The receptors shown here come from a female donor with Graves disease.

The V and J genes are TRBV11-2 and TRBJ2-1; the match to TRBD2 covers 14 bases. The CDR3 spans 16 residues. V shed 3 bases and J 7 bases; nucleotides not matched to a gene: 5. Germline V gene data show CDR1 as SGHAT and CDR2 as FQNNGV. The CDR3 DNA follows: TGTGCCAGCAGCTTTCGACTAGCGGGGGGGCAAAATGAGCAGTTCTTC. It yields the protein CASSFRLAGGQNEQFF.

In its sample, this clonotype was seen many times. The chain combines TRBV27 with TRBJ2-7; 7 positions agree with TRBD1. This CDR3 is 15 amino acids long. V lost 0 bases to trimming and J lost 0 bases; unmatched junction nucleotides: 2. The germline CDR1 and CDR2 sequences are MNHEY and SMNVEV (reference sequence). The CDR3 DNA reads as TGTGCCAGCAGTTTATCGACAGGGAGCTCCTACGAGCAGTACTTC. Translating gives CASSLSTGSSYEQYF.

Remarks on this clonotype: A read error likely explains this, since a far larger clone differs by one base. V gene TRBV2 combines with J gene TRBJ1-1; D perhaps matches TRBD1 (5 bases). The CDR3 contains 16 residues. V was trimmed by 6 bases and J by 0 bases, leaving 17 bases between them. CDR1 is SNHLY, CDR2 FYNNEI, per germline. The CDR3 DNA is TGTGCCAGCAGCTCCCTTCTGAGGGGCATGAACACTGAAGCTTTCTTT. This translates into CASSSLLRGMNTEAFF.

Concerning this clonotype: Since a far larger clone is one base different, this is likely a read error. The rearrangement uses TRBV7-9 and TRBJ2-3; D possibly corresponds to TRBD2 (6 bases). The CDR3 runs to 16 residues. Germline V gives CDR1 SEHNR, CDR2 FQNEAQ (reference sequence). In nucleotides, the CDR3 is TGTGCCAGCACAACCCCGGGGGACTCCTGGGGAGATTCGCAGTATTTT. This encodes CASTTPGDSWGDSQYF.

This clonotype turned up a few times. This probably arose from a read error, given a far larger clone one base away. The V call is TRBV7-9, the J call TRBJ2-3, with 8 bases lining up with TRBD1. Judging by the DNA end, TRBJ2-7 fits better; the J call may be wrong. Germline CDR1 is SEHNR and CDR2 is FQNEAQ (reference sequence). The CDR3 has 14 residues. The CDR3 DNA is TGTGCCAGCAGCTTTCGAACAGGGGGGAACGGGCAGTACTTC. As protein: CASSFRTGGNGQYF.

This chain connects TRBV2 to TRBJ2-7; the match to TRBD1 covers 7 bases. The CDR3 contains 14 residues. Germline V gene data show CDR1 as SNHLY and CDR2 as FYNNEI. V was pared by 3 bases and J by 5 bases, with 7 bases of the junction left unmatched. CDR3 protein: CASSDTGAADEQYF. CDR3 coding DNA: TGTGCCAGCAGTGACACAGGGGCCGCAGACGAGCAGTACTTC.

The genes are TRBV7-2 and TRBJ2-3; 9 bases map to TRBD1. The DNA end favors TRBJ2-7, so the J call may be wrong. The CDR3 sequence is 14 residues long. Germline V CDR1 and CDR2: SGHTA, FQGNSA. The CDR3 bases are TGTGCCAGCAGCCTAGGACAGGGGCGTAAGGAGCAGTACTTC. Residues: CASSLGQGRKEQYF.

This rearrangement joins TRBV5-8 to TRBJ1-6; no firm D call. The germline V gene encodes CDR1 SGHTS and CDR2 YDEGEE. The CDR3 loop spans 15 amino acids. With 2 bases removed from V and 0 bases from J, the gap between germline ends came to 6 bases. CDR3 nucleotides: TGTGCCAGCAGCTTAGGCGCCTCCTATAATTCACCCCTCCACTTT. Protein product: CASSLGASYNSPLHF. The full variable domain, rest sourced from reference TRBV5-8 and TRBJ1-6, is EAGVTQSPTHLIKTRGQQATLRCSPISGHTSVYWYQQALGLGLQFLLWYDEGEERNRGNFPPRFSGRQFPNYSSELNVNALELEDSALYLCASSLGASYNSPLHFGNGTRLTVT.

On this clonotype itself: This may be a read error: a much more frequent sequence differs by one nucleotide. The gene calls are TRBV6-6 and TRBJ1-4, with 8 bases identical to TRBD1. The germline CDR1 and CDR2 sequences are MNHNY and SVGAGI (reference sequence). The ends lost 0 bases at V and 7 bases at J; junction bases unmatched: 1. This CDR3 contains 14 residues. The CDR3 DNA follows: TGTGCCAGCAGTTACTCGACAGGGGTTGAAAAACTGTTTTTT. This gives the protein CASSYSTGVEKLFF.

This clonotype was seen at least ten times. The chain combines TRBV7-9 with TRBJ1-2; TRBD1 might be the D (5 bases). The germline V gene encodes CDR1 SEHNR and CDR2 FQNEAQ (reference sequence). The germline V and J ends were trimmed by 1 base and 5 bases, with 11 bases remaining between them. CDR3 size: 14 residues. DNA of the CDR3: TGTGCCAGCAGCTTAGTCCAGGGTGGATATGGCTACACCTTC. It is translated as CASSLVQGGYGYTF.

This clonotype appeared many times. V usage is TRBV19 and J usage is TRBJ1-1, with 10 bases fitting TRBD1. V shed 6 bases, J shed 7 bases, and the junction held 8 bases outside the gene matches. This CDR3 has 14 amino acids. Germline lookup yields CDR1 LNHDA and CDR2 SQIVND (reference sequence). This CDR3 is CASRGTGVSLEAFF. CDR3 sequence (DNA): TGTGCCAGTAGGGGGACAGGGGTGTCCCTTGAAGCTTTCTTT.

This clonotype was recorded at least ten times. The chain has TRBV5-1 and TRBJ1-2, with a possible D match to TRBD1 (5 bases). V lost 6 bases to trimming and J lost 4 bases, with 10 bases between them. The CDR3 has 12 amino acids. CDR1 is SGHRS, CDR2 YFSETQ, per germline. CDR3 coding DNA: TGCGCCAGCACCCGGGACGGCTATGGCTACACCTTC. Residues: CASTRDGYGYTF.

This clonotype was seen ten or more times. The chain has TRBV12-3 or TRBV12-4 and TRBJ1-2; D not certain. The CDR3 length is 10 residues. Trimming pared 7 bases from V and 13 bases from J, leaving 13 bases between. This chain's CDR3 is CASTATRLTF. The CDR3 nucleotides read TGTGCCAGCACCGCGACACGGCTCACCTTC.

This clonotype has just a few counts. CDR3 sequence (DNA): TGTGCCAGTAGTGGGGACAGGGGGAGCATTCAGTACTTC. Translating gives CASSGDRGSIQYF. This chain connects TRBV19 to TRBJ2-4, with 11 bases matching TRBD1. With V trimmed by 5 bases and J by 9 bases, 3 bases remained unmatched. The V gene's germline CDR1 is LNHDA and CDR2 SQIVND (reference sequence). The CDR3 contains 13 residues.

Many counts were recorded for this clonotype. The rearrangement joins TRBV29-1 to TRBJ2-5; 8 bases agree with TRBD2. This CDR3 is built from 17 residues. V lost 2 bases, J lost 3 bases, and 14 bases stayed unmatched. Germline lookup yields CDR1 SQVTM and CDR2 ANQGSEA. The CDR3 sequence: CSVEFIRLTSGKETQYF. The CDR3 DNA reads TGCAGCGTTGAATTCATCAGACTTACTAGCGGCAAAGAGACCCAGTACTTC.

Many counts were recorded for this clonotype. The chain has TRBV20-1 and TRBJ2-7; unclear D gene. V lost 0 bases to trimming and J lost 3 bases, with 6 bases between them. This CDR3 has 12 amino acids. Germline CDR1 DFQATT, CDR2 SNEGSKA (reference sequence). CDR3 in amino acids: CSARDGNYEQYF. The CDR3 DNA reads as TGCAGTGCTAGAGATGGAAACTACGAGCAGTACTTC.

This clonotype was counted many times. The rearrangement links TRBV11-3 to TRBJ2-3; a possible D gene is TRBD1 (5 bases). The germline V gene encodes CDR1 SGHNT and CDR2 YENEEA. This CDR3 contains 14 residues. Trimming stripped 4 bases from V and 4 bases from J, with 12 bases between. This CDR3 is CASSWGRTADTQYF. In DNA form, the CDR3 reads TGTGCCAGCAGCTGGGGCAGGACCGCAGATACGCAGTATTTT.

Turning to this clonotype: It may be a read error: a sequence one base away is much more abundant. J is TRBJ2-3 and V is TRBV12-3 or TRBV12-4, with 7 bases identical to TRBD2. J gave up 8 bases and V 6 bases, and 14 bases lay outside the gene matches. This CDR3 has 15 amino acids. This CDR3 is CASSQDKREAGTQYF. The DNA of the CDR3 is TGTGCCAGCAGCCAAGATAAACGGGAGGCAGGTACGCAGTATTTT.

This clonotype has at least ten counts. This chain joins TRBV7-8 and TRBJ1-1; D uncertain. The V gene's germline CDR1 is SGHVS and CDR2 FQNEAQ. This CDR3 is 14 amino acids long. V gave up 1 base and J gave up 0 bases, with 6 bases separating them. The CDR3 loop is CASSLDNVNTEAFF. CDR3 in DNA: TGTGCCAGCAGCTTAGACAATGTGAACACTGAAGCTTTCTTT.

This clonotype was detected ten times or more. The chain has TRBV5-1 and TRBJ2-1; possibly TRBD1 for D (5 bases). The germline gives CDR1 SGHRS, CDR2 YFSETQ. V lost 3 bases and J lost 5, with 9 bases in between. CDR3 size: 13 residues. CDR3 sequence (DNA): TGCGCCAGCAGCTCTCAGGGTAACAATGAGCAGTTCTTC. Encoded protein: CASSSQGNNEQFF.

This chain links TRBV20-1 with TRBJ1-4, with a weak D call TRBD1 (5 bases). There are 15 residues in the CDR3. Trimming removed 4 bases at V and 4 bases at J, with 16 bases between. Germline V gene lookup returns CDR1 DFQATT and CDR2 SNEGSKA (reference sequence). CDR3 sequence reads: CSAIGAGGFNEKLFF. DNA of the CDR3: TGCAGTGCTATTGGGGCCGGGGGTTTTAATGAAAAACTGTTTTTT.

Ten or more counts support this clonotype. V and J are TRBV5-5 and TRBJ1-5; D is unresolved. This CDR3 region has 15 residues. V dropped 2 bases and J dropped 6 bases, with 15 bases sitting between them. The germline V gene encodes CDR1 SGHKS and CDR2 YYEKEE (reference sequence). This CDR3 reads CASSLSPGNGQPQHF. CDR3 nucleotides: TGTGCCAGCAGCTTAAGTCCGGGGAACGGTCAGCCCCAGCATTTT.

This clonotype occurred many times. The rearrangement links TRBV5-1 to TRBJ2-7; the D is unclear. V shed 0 bases and J shed 3 bases, with 10 bases lying between them. The V gene's germline CDR1 is SGHRS and CDR2 YFSETQ. This CDR3 has 14 amino acids. The CDR3 nucleotides are TGCGCCAGCAGCTTGGGACACGGATACTACGAGCAGTACTTC. Encoded protein: CASSLGHGYYEQYF.